This T cell receptor (beta chain) is from a study of molecular identifiers for immune sequencing clone quantification (dated by TCRdb to the late 2010s). Study-wide context: For a replicate experiment, the RNA from either approximately 20,000 or 100,000 naive CD8 T cells was divided into five aliquots, and four of those aliquots went on to sequencing. This methods study benchmarked molecular-identifier clustering-based TCR repertoire sequencing (MIDCIRS) and TCR RNA copy counting, using CD8 T cells to do so.

Note on this clonotype: Its specific antigen is unknown. One base away lies a much larger clone, so this may be a sequencing read error.

Libraries were prepared through PCR. Sequencing was performed on an Illumina HiSeq 4000. Preparation of bulk TCR libraries followed a previously described approach, with the TCR primers listed in Table S5. The Qiagen AllPrep DNA/RNA kit was used to purify total RNA. Reads from multiple sequencing runs of the same library were pooled before analysis. The original pipeline was this. Reads were retained only if their TCR constant sequence matched exactly, and those retained reads were trimmed to 150 nt and grouped according to their 12-nt molecular barcodes. Reads in each barcode group were sub-clustered using a 15% Levenshtein threshold, and a quality-weighted consensus sequence was built for each RNA molecule. Non-functional sequences were removed, as were lower-count sequences one edit away from another. On the basis of fitting two negative binomial distributions, barcode sub-clusters with fewer than 20% of the maximum read count were discarded. TCRdb ran its own pipeline on the public reads, namely fastp trimming at Q25 and MiXCR clone calling, and kept in-frame beta chains. Merged by CDR3 protein, the rows form single entries marked with the most common genes and DNA. The V and J calls were determined by TCRdb, not by the authors. This sample lists 90,000 or so distinct CDR3 sequences; 21% were detected once. The ten top clones hold about 1% of the sample.

General conclusions and limits of the study: When barcode sub-clustering was omitted, TCR diversity was inflated by chimeric consensus sequences, with chimeras reaching as high as 47%. Highly expanded clone sizes could be underestimated if identical TCR molecules share a barcode. Naive libraries contained spiked-in Jurkat TCR RNA (approximately ten copies' worth), which is not part of the donor repertoire. Modeling gave 3 to 3.5 recovered TCR RNA copies per cell versus around 9.9 by digital PCR, implying approximately 32% capture efficiency. Clones above 20 RNA copies held over 98% of molecules in CMV-specific effector cells but under 1% in naive cells. A single cell's worth of spiked-in Jurkat TCR RNA was reported detectable even among around 1 million naive CD8 T cells.

Libraries of naive CD8 T cells were built from approximately 20,000 to 980,000 sorted cells, with 10%, 30% or 50% of the purified RNA used. Naive CD8 T cells were FACS-sorted as CD8+CD4-CCR7+CD45RA+ on a BD FACSAria II into RLT Plus buffer. To test detection sensitivity, Jurkat RNA equal to ten TCR copies was added to samples of about 20,000-1,000,000 naive CD8 T cells. Enrichment of CD8 T cells was performed with RosetteSep CD8+ T Cell Enrichment Cocktail and Ficoll-Paque, after which ACK red cell lysis was carried out. The source material was naive CD8+ T cells from blood, with Jurkat cell RNA spiked in. The cell subset or site label, as the study defines it: FACS-sorted CD8+CD4-CCR7+CD45RA+ naive T cells. The TCR originated in a human donor in good health. Some libraries in this study had Jurkat cell RNA spiked in.

CDR3 protein: CVSSEAISNQPQHF. Read as DNA, the sequence is TGTGTCAGCAGTGAAGCGATTTCCAATCAGCCCCAGCATTTT. The chain is encoded by TRBV6-1 joined to TRBJ1-5, with the D gene too uncertain to name. Spanning cysteine to phenylalanine, the CDR3 consists of 14 amino acids. Just the 42-base CDR3 DNA is kept, in frame starting at base 1. According to the germline V gene, CDR1 reads MNHNS and CDR2 reads SASEGT.